Listed here are 5 T cell receptor beta chains from one sample, sequenced in a study of blood T cells in healthy people across ages (dated by TCRdb to between 2015 and 2017). To prepare the library, 5' RACE was applied. Sequencing used an Illumina HiSeq 2500. The second PCR ran for roughly 7 to 12 cycles and used a J-beta primer mix along with a sample-barcoded 5' primer. The raw public reads went through TCRdb reprocessing: fastp at Q25, MiXCR clone calling, in-frame beta chains kept. When rows share a CDR3 protein, they turn into one entry using the most common DNA and genes. The sample table holds around 1,500,000 distinct CDR3 sequences, of which approximately 38% were seen once. The top ten clonotypes cover around 8% of the sample. Sequencing was done on a sample of blood. These receptors all stem from a woman aged 18-29 years in good health.

The chain employs TRBV2 and TRBJ1-2, with no clear D. Trimming pared 6 bases from V and 10 bases from J, leaving 24 bases between. The germline gives CDR1 SNHLY, CDR2 FYNNEI. The CDR3 sequence is 15 residues long. The CDR3: CASRKLVNPAPLYTF. DNA of the CDR3: TGTGCCAGCAGGAAATTGGTTAACCCAGCACCCCTCTACACCTTC. Full variable domain (outside the CDR3, taken from reference TRBV2 and TRBJ1-2): EPEVTQTPSHQVTQMGQEVILRCVPISNHLYFYWYRQILGQKVEFLVSFYNNEISEKSEIFDDQFSVERPDGSNFTLKIRSTKLEDSAMYFCASRKLVNPAPLYTFGSGTRLTVV.

V and J are TRBV16 and TRBJ1-2; no reliable D call. Trimming removed 2 bases from V and 4 bases from J, with 11 bases in between. This CDR3 comprises 14 residues. Germline assignment: CDR1 KGHSY and CDR2 FQNENV. CDR3 coding DNA: TGTGCCAGCAGCCAAGGAGTCGGGTCCTATGGCTACACCTTC. Translated, it gives CASSQGVGSYGYTF.

The chain uses TRBV28 and TRBJ2-7, with D maybe TRBD1 (6 bases). This CDR3 has 14 amino acids. V gave up 6 bases and J gave up 0 bases, with 12 bases separating them. Per the germline V gene, CDR1 is MDHEN and CDR2 is SYDVKM. CDR3 sequence reads: CASRNRESSYEQYF. In DNA form, the CDR3 reads TGTGCCAGCAGAAACAGGGAGAGCTCCTACGAGCAGTACTTC.

J is TRBJ1-1 and V is TRBV10-3; D may be TRBD1 (5 bases). Germline-derived CDR1 and CDR2 are ENHRY and SYGVKD. There are 18 residues in the CDR3. Trimming removed 4 bases at V and 0 bases at J, with 21 bases between. CDR3 protein: CAISARGGTANMNTEAFF. CDR3 nucleotide sequence: TGTGCCATCAGTGCCCGTGGTGGGACGGCTAACATGAACACTGAAGCTTTCTTT.

This chain joins TRBV27 and TRBJ2-1; 12 nucleotides line up with TRBD1. Gene TRBJ2-7 matches the end of the DNA better, so the J call may be wrong. Germline V gene data show CDR1 as MNHEY and CDR2 as SMNVEV (reference sequence). The CDR3 runs to 17 residues. CDR3 protein: CASSFLGTGGADNEQYF. CDR3 in DNA: TGTGCCAGCAGTTTCCTTGGGACAGGGGGCGCGGACAATGAGCAGTACTTC.